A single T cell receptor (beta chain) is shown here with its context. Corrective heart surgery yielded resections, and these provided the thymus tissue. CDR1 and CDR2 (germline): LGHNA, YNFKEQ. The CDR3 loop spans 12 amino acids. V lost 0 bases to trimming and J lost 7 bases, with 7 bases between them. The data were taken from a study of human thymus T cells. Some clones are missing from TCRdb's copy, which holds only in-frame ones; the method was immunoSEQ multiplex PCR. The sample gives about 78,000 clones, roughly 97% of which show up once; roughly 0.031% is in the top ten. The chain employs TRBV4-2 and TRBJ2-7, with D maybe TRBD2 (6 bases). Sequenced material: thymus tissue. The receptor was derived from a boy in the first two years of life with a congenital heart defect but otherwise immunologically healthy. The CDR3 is CASSQEAGEQYF. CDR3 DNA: TGTGCCAGCAGCCAAGAGGCGGGGGAGCAGTACTTC.